Given below is one TCR beta chain in context. This clone came up a few times. It has no known antigen specificity. No qualities accompany the bases; no much larger clone lies one base away. These data originate in a study of cytomegalovirus exposure and HLA in healthy donors (dated 2017 in TCRdb). As for the study more broadly: An earlier analysis of 587 of the donors reported about 280 Gb of sequence data and roughly 120 million unique TCR beta sequences obtained from around 180 million T cells. Of the approximately 370 genotyped donors, 75% to 85% were placed in the genetic ancestry cluster associated with self-reported Caucasian donors. The study used immunosequencing to profile the T cell repertoires of 600 to 850 subjects and linked those repertoires to cytomegalovirus serostatus. A later genetic analysis used genome-wide SNP genotypes for about 65% of the 666 donors, treating that subset as a discovery cohort. Alongside the repertoire data, information on donor age, sex, ethnicity and CMV serostatus was compiled. Typing coverage differed by locus: A, B, C, DRB1 and DQB1 were typed in roughly 620-630 donors, DQA1 in 522, DPA1 in roughly 590, and DPB1 in 450 to 480. Among roughly 400 genotyped donors of the cohort, an average of approximately 240,000 unique TCR beta nucleotide sequences was sequenced per donor, of which about 19% were non-productive. To predict cytomegalovirus infection status, the study brought together high-throughput TCR immunosequencing, statistical association of individual TCRs with disease status, and machine learning. Roughly five DR-DQ haplotypes were treated as single units for association and clustering because of strong linkage in the cohort. A later analysis re-analyzed previously published TCR beta repertoires from 666 donors and added high-resolution HLA genotyping to study TCR occurrence patterns. An earlier analysis of 500 to 750 of the donors applied high-throughput TCR beta sequencing to assess whether each TCR beta V gene segment acted as functional or pseudogenic. Approximately 300 gigabases of sequencing data and tens of millions of unique TCR sequences made up an early release that covered approximately 650 HLA-typed donors. Class I and class II HLA loci were covered by the typing at four-digit resolution. Rather than drawing on any new phenotypic data, the later analysis identified candidate immune exposures from TCR beta sequences and the way those sequences occurred across donors. The study was designed to test whether signatures of past pathogen exposure could be identified by cataloging public T cell receptors. Every repertoire in the discovery cohort had been generated on one and the same sequencing platform. A separate validation cohort of 90 to 150 different subjects was used in addition to the approximately 610-subject first cohort. General findings and caveats noted by the study authors: Immune exposure information for the cohort was limited to CMV serostatus. In a later genetic analysis, a missense DCLRE1C variant was associated with V-gene and J-gene trimming of TCR beta chains, and the association was replicated in an independent cohort. A group of highly shared sequence variants was considered likely to be a technical artifact of the sequencing pipeline. A further reported finding was that TCR beta sequences accurately predicted the HLA-A and HLA-B alleles for most subjects in the first cohort. In this cohort, only TCR beta chains were sequenced, and detectable features were limited by the absence of alpha or paired-chain data. HLA typing was unavailable for some donors at each locus, so association tests used only the typed subset. Broadly in line with IMGT annotations, most TCR beta V segments showed up in productive rearrangements about 90% or about 30% of the time in an earlier analysis of 587 of the donors. According to a later analysis, most CMV-associated TCR beta chains appeared to be HLA-restricted, and the HLA associations seemed to be driven largely by CMV exposure. In a later analysis, the rate of TCR association differed among HLA loci, with DRB1 alleles having the most associated TCRs and HLA-C alleles having the fewest. Assigning TCR associations to individual alleles was difficult when HLA alleles, especially DR and DQ, strongly co-occurred. Sequencing depth was assumed to be roughly uniform across donors in the presence/absence analyses, though that assumption may not hold. In vitro tests confirmed that a few of the cytomegalovirus-associated TCR beta chains recognize cytomegalovirus antigens. The classifier was reported to diagnose cytomegalovirus status with high specificity and sensitivity in both the original and validation cohorts. In a later genetic analysis, fewer N-insertions in productive TCRs were reported among donors in an Asian-associated ancestry cluster than the 666-donor mean. A total of 150 to 200 TCR beta chains were listed by the study as associated with cytomegalovirus. Correlated functional status among segregating V segments might reflect linkage disequilibrium, but an unknown experimental factor could not be ruled out. Most TCR sequences were observed very rarely across donors, whereas some public TCRs were present in many individuals. A later analysis found that HLA-associated TCR beta chains were more clonally expanded and had lower generation probabilities than equally common non-associated chains. The authors suggested that the approach could potentially be generalized to other disease states and immunological phenotypes. A later analysis reported that several top co-occurrence clusters appeared linked to parvovirus B19, influenza, CMV and Epstein-Barr virus. Specific HLA alleles were associated with some 15,000 TCR beta sequences at a false discovery rate of 0.05 in a later analysis. The 87-base-pair reads could not distinguish some IMGT-functional V segments, including TRBV6-2 and TRBV6-3, so those segments were excluded. Because counts were too low, around 18 rarely observed V segments, including chromosome 9 orphons, were left out of the earlier analysis of roughly 600 of the donors.

The cohort consisted of some 730 healthy bone marrow donors. At the time of sampling, every cohort member was nominally healthy, though immune exposures that went unrecorded were likely present. The donor was CMV seropositive and belonged to the group of 250 to 300 seropositive cohort members. A peripheral blood sample was collected from each donor, and TCR beta sequencing was performed on peripheral blood mononuclear cells. Genomic DNA extraction from the blood cell samples was performed with the Qiagen DNeasy Blood Extraction Kit. Clipping removes 4 bases from V and 5 bases from J, with 11 as the unmatched junction base count. Counted from cysteine to phenylalanine, this CDR3 has 15 amino acids. This entry keeps only the CDR3 DNA: 45 bases, framed from base 1. The germline V gene (reference sequence) provides CDR1 GTSNPN and CDR2 SVGIG. The receptor library was made with the immunoSEQ multiplex PCR assay. For the multiplex PCR, a mixture combining 60 forward primers for TCR Vbeta segments and 13 reverse primers for TCR Jbeta segments was used. The CDR3 region of rearranged TCR beta genes was amplified from genomic DNA by a multiplex PCR assay. The amplified TCR beta libraries were sequenced on the Illumina HiSeq System as 87-base-pair reads. The original methods were these. A later analysis counted tens of millions of unique TCR beta chains across the 550 to 800 repertoires, and 9.5 million to 11 million of these chains were shared by at least two donors. A nearest-neighbor algorithm error-corrected the raw reads and collapsed the reads into unique sequences, merging closely related sequences to remove PCR and sequencing errors. V, D and J gene segments were assigned by aligning CDR3 sequences to IMGT reference sequences. For a sequence to be retained, a match of at least six nucleotides was required to both a V gene segment and a J gene segment. Rearrangements were called productive when the CDR3 lacked stop codons and stayed in frame with V and J; all others were non-productive. CDR3 was defined according to IMGT convention as the region running from the second conserved V-encoded cysteine to the conserved J-encoded phenylalanine. Sequences without an unambiguous match to a single V gene segment were excluded from the earlier analysis of approximately 600 of the donors. In an earlier analysis of around 590 of the donors, a V segment was called functional when productive rearrangements were above 56.7%, and segregating when the standard deviation between donors exceeded 5%. A statistical classification framework was built for diagnosing cytomegalovirus status from the catalog of TCR beta chain sequences. A later analysis assigned V and J genes by comparing TCR nucleotide sequences with IMGT/GENE-DB human TR gene sequences. Using the TCRdist pipeline, a later analysis assigned CDR3 sequences along with most-parsimonious VDJ recombination scenarios. A later analysis defined each TCR beta chain by its CDR3 amino acid sequence plus V-gene family, and excluded reads lacking a unique V-gene family. In a later analysis, approximately 640 highly shared, low-generation-probability nucleotide sequences were removed to address suspected cross-contamination and a sequencing artifact. In a later analysis, a clonal expansion index was calculated for each public chain from normalized within-repertoire ranks of inferred template counts. In a later analysis, generation probabilities were computed with a VDJ recombination model fitted to out-of-frame rearrangements, and the resulting probabilities were checked against IGoR. A later analysis scored TCR-TCR, TCR-HLA and TCR-CMV co-occurrence with hypergeometric tests, applying a repertoire-size bias correction to TCR pairs. To estimate false discovery rates, a later analysis permuted the HLA or CMV assignments 20 times. A later analysis grouped co-occurring TCRs with DBSCAN, adding TCRdist sequence similarity when clustering within HLA-allele-positive subsets. For co-occurrence clustering, repertoires with fewer than 30,000 or more than 120,000 public chains were excluded, along with 4 to 6 repertoires with anomalous nucleotide sharing. Held by TCRdb, this immuneACCESS table contains in-frame sequences only and omits some clones. Under half of the omission traces to an unresolved V gene where checked; the cause of the rest is unknown. The DNA gave D and trimming, while V, J and clone size come from that table. A total of roughly 150,000 clones appear in this sample, around two thirds of them only once. Roughly 10% of the sample rests with the top ten.

The origin of this receptor is a man between 25 and 39 years old in good health and CMV-seropositive. The sample consisted of PBMCs. The chain links TRBV30 with TRBJ2-1; TRBD2 lines up with 7 middle nucleotides. CDR3 sequence: CAWNEGVAGNNEQFF. The bases are TGTGCCTGGAATGAAGGGGTAGCGGGCAACAATGAGCAGTTCTTC.